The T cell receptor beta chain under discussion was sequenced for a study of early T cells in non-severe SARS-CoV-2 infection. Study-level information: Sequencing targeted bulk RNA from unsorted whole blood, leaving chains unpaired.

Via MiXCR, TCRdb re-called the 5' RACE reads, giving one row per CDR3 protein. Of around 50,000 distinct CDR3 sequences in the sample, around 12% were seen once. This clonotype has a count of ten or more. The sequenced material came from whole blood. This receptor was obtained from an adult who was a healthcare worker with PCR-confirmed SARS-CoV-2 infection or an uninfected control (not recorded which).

CDR3 protein: CASREGGTQYF. DNA for the CDR3: TGTGCCAGCAGGGAGGGTGGGACCCAGTACTTC. The gene calls are TRBV6-2 or TRBV6-3 and TRBJ2-5; D is possibly TRBD2 (6 bases). CDR1 MNHEY and CDR2 SVGEGT come from the germline V gene. There are 11 residues in the CDR3. V shed 6 bases and J shed 7 bases, with 9 bases lying between them.